Here is one T cell receptor (beta chain) with its context. TCRdb keeps only in-frame clones here, not all; method: immunoSEQ multiplex PCR. Of about 45,000 clones listed, approximately 91% are singletons. The record originates from a study of T cell changes during pregnancy in multiple sclerosis. The V gene's germline CDR1 is MNHEY and CDR2 SVGAGI. Trimming removed 0 bases from V and 4 bases from J, with 8 bases in between. This CDR3 spans 14 amino acids. This clonotype was sampled from a female donor with multiple sclerosis, enrolled in a pregnancy study. Specimen: PBMCs (not recorded whether the cells were cultured). The genes are TRBV6-5 and TRBJ2-3; D is unclear. The CDR3 DNA reads as TGTGCCAGCAGTTACTCCCCCAGAGCAGATACGCAGTATTTT. Translation gives CASSYSPRADTQYF.